The 27 T cell receptor beta chains below were found in one sample sequenced in a study of cytomegalovirus exposure and HLA in healthy donors (dated by TCRdb to 2017 to 2019). Libraries were built with the immunoSEQ multiplex PCR assay. Not all clones reach the TCRdb copy of this immuneACCESS table, which keeps in-frame sequences only. Checked studies attribute under half of the gap to unresolved V genes and leave the rest unexplained. In this sample the table shows 130,000 to 150,000 clones, roughly 89% of which occur a single time. The ten largest account for about 3% of the sample. The source material was PBMCs. These receptors all stem from a woman under 30 in good health and CMV-seropositive.

The chain uses TRBV5-1 and TRBJ2-2, with D uncertain. The CDR3 consists of 14 residues. The germline gives CDR1 SGHRS, CDR2 YFSETQ. Trimming took 5 bases from V and 2 from J, leaving 10 bases between them. CDR3 sequence: CASRPRSNTGELFF. DNA for the CDR3: TGCGCCAGCAGGCCCAGGTCAAACACCGGGGAGCTGTTTTTT.

The J gene is TRBJ2-3, the V gene TRBV6-1, with 12 bases identical to TRBD2. The CDR3 is 15 residues long. After removal of 5 bases from V and 5 bases from J, the junction contained 5 bases not matched to a gene. Germline CDR1 is MNHNS and CDR2 is SASEGT. The CDR3 is CASSRLAGAVDTQYF. The CDR3 DNA reads TGTGCCAGCAGTAGACTAGCGGGAGCGGTAGATACGCAGTATTTT.

The chain uses TRBV6-1 and TRBJ1-5; D remains unclear. V lost 8 bases to trimming and J lost 4 bases, with 9 bases between them. This CDR3 comprises 12 residues. In germline, CDR1 is MNHNS, CDR2 SASEGT. This CDR3 reads CASRKLNQPQHF. As DNA, the CDR3 is TGTGCCAGCCGAAAACTAAATCAGCCCCAGCATTTT.

The V call is TRBV6-4, the J call TRBJ2-1, with D perhaps TRBD2 (5 bases). The CDR3 spans 16 residues. The V and J ends lost 3 bases and 2 bases respectively, with 14 bases between them. Germline lookup yields CDR1 MRHNA and CDR2 SNTAGT. The CDR3 region is CASSEVQRSPYNEQFF. CDR3 coding DNA: TGTGCCAGCAGTGAGGTACAGCGGTCCCCCTACAATGAGCAGTTCTTC.

The CDR3 spells CASSLVGGGIYEQYF. In DNA, the CDR3 is TGTGCCAGCAGCTTGGTTGGCGGGGGGATCTACGAGCAGTACTTC. The J gene is TRBJ2-7, the V gene TRBV5-4; 8 nucleotides line up with TRBD2. The CDR3 totals 15 residues. J lost 3 bases, V lost 0 bases, and 5 bases had no gene match. Per germline, CDR1 SGHNT and CDR2 YYREEE (reference sequence).

The rearrangement links TRBV11-2 to TRBJ1-2, with D perhaps TRBD1 (5 bases). The CDR3 is 17 amino acids. CDR1 and CDR2 from the germline V gene are SGHAT and FQNNGV. Trimming removed 5 bases from V and 0 bases from J, with 19 bases in between. The CDR3 DNA sequence: TGTGCCAGCAGCCCAGGATGGGGCACAGCTCCTAACTATGGCTACACCTTC. This gives the protein CASSPGWGTAPNYGYTF.

As DNA, the CDR3 is TGTGCCAGCAAAGACCAGGGGACCACCGGGGAGCTGTTTTTT. Its protein product is CASKDQGTTGELFF. The rearrangement uses TRBV6-5 and TRBJ2-2; perhaps TRBD1 as D (6 bases). This CDR3 spans 14 amino acids. CDR1 MNHEY and CDR2 SVGAGI come from the germline V gene. The V end lost 7 bases, the J end lost 4 bases, and 13 bases lay between the germline ends.

V usage is TRBV9 and J usage is TRBJ2-3; weak D call: TRBD2 (5 bases). The CDR3 length is 13 residues. Trimming took 4 bases from V and 3 from J, leaving 9 bases between them. Germline V lookup: CDR1 SGDLS, CDR2 YYNGEE. DNA for the CDR3: TGTGCCAGCAGCCCCCGGGGTACAGATACGCAGTATTTT. It translates to CASSPRGTDTQYF.

Only one count was recorded for this clone. The chain combines TRBV5-6 with TRBJ2-2; 7 bases fit TRBD1. With 3 bases clipped from V and 1 base from J, the junction kept 3 bases outside the gene matches. CDR3 length: 15 amino acids. Per the germline V gene, CDR1 is SGHDT and CDR2 is YYEEEE. Here the CDR3 reads CASSYRGENTGELFF. The CDR3 bases are TGTGCCAGCAGCTACAGGGGTGAGAACACCGGGGAGCTGTTTTTT.

The chain combines TRBV28 with TRBJ1-5, with D maybe TRBD1 (5 bases). The germline V gene encodes CDR1 MDHEN and CDR2 SYDVKM. CDR3 length: 14 residues. V lost 7 bases, J lost 2 bases, and 12 bases lay in between. Written as DNA, the CDR3 is TGTGCCAGCAACCTTCGGGGGGGCAATCAGCCCCAGCATTTT. Translated: CASNLRGGNQPQHF. The whole variable domain, filled in from reference TRBV28 and TRBJ1-5, reads DVKVTQSSRYLVKRTGEKVFLECVQDMDHENMFWYRQDPGLGLRLIYFSYDVKMKEKGDIPEGYSVSREKKERFSLILESASTNQTSMYLCASNLRGGNQPQHFGDGTRLSIL.

The chain employs TRBV11-3 and TRBJ1-4; 8 positions agree with TRBD1. The germline CDR1 and CDR2 sequences are SGHNT and YENEEA. This CDR3 region has 14 residues. Trimming at V came to 5 bases and at J to 7 bases, leaving 6 bases not matched to a gene. CDR3 DNA: TGTGCCAGCAGCGGACAGGGCGTTAGTGAAAAACTGTTTTTT. This encodes CASSGQGVSEKLFF. Based on the CDR3 plus reference TRBV11-3 and TRBJ1-4, the full variable domain is EAGVVQSPRYKIIEKKQPVAFWCNPISGHNTLYWYLQNLGQGPELLIRYENEEAVDDSQLPKDRFSAERLKGVDSTLKIQPAELGDSAVYLCASSGQGVSEKLFFGSGTQLSVL.

The chain employs TRBV6-6 and TRBJ1-4, with a tentative D call TRBD1 (5 bases). CDR1 is MNHNY, CDR2 SVGAGI, per germline (reference sequence). The CDR3 runs 15 residues. Between the trimmed V and J ends, which lost 2 bases and 2 bases, there was a span of 9 bases. The CDR3 loop reads CASSYPGGTNEKLFF. DNA for the CDR3: TGTGCCAGCAGTTACCCGGGGGGGACTAATGAAAAACTGTTTTTT.

This clone came up once. Its ends do not fully match the called genes, so a read error is possible. The DNA for the CDR3 is TGCTACCCGCTTGGGGACATTGTGAGGGGGCGACTGTTTTTT. This gives the protein CYPLGDIVRGRLFF. V is TRBV7-2 and J is TRBJ1-4, with TRBD1 matching over 7 bases. The germline V gene has CDR1 SGHTA and CDR2 FQGNSA. The CDR3 length is 14 residues.

J is TRBJ2-1 and V is TRBV30, with D uncertain. CDR3 size: 15 residues. Germline lookup yields CDR1 GTSNPN and CDR2 SVGIG (reference sequence). V was clipped by 4 bases and J by 8 bases, with 21 bases between them. The CDR3 protein is CAWITSSWRGYEQFF. CDR3 nucleotides: TGTGCCTGGATTACTTCTAGTTGGCGAGGCTATGAGCAGTTCTTC.

The chain carries TRBV27 and TRBJ1-4, with D possibly TRBD1 on 6 matching bases. Germline V gene sequence: CDR1 MNHEY, CDR2 SMNVEV (reference sequence). Trimming left V 0 bases short and J 7 bases short, with 9 bases between. CDR3 length: 14 residues. The CDR3: CASSLSGGSEKLFF. The CDR3 DNA reads TGTGCCAGCAGTTTATCAGGGGGAAGTGAAAAACTGTTTTTT.

The chain is built from TRBV2 and TRBJ2-7, with 9 positions matching TRBD2. The germline CDR1 and CDR2 sequences are SNHLY and FYNNEI. This CDR3 has 13 residues. With 11 bases clipped from V and 3 bases from J, the junction kept 8 bases outside the gene matches. CDR3 protein: CAVQTSGGYEQYF. As DNA, the CDR3 is TGTGCCGTCCAGACTAGCGGAGGCTACGAGCAGTACTTC.

V gene TRBV11-3 combines with J gene TRBJ2-3; D is unclear. Trimming cost V 5 bases and J 4 bases, with 10 bases left between them. This CDR3 is built from 13 residues. Germline-derived CDR1 and CDR2 are SGHNT and YENEEA. The CDR3 is CASSLPRADTQYF. DNA of the CDR3: TGTGCCAGCAGCCTCCCTCGGGCAGATACGCAGTATTTT. Full variable domain (outside the CDR3, taken from reference TRBV11-3 and TRBJ2-3): EAGVVQSPRYKIIEKKQPVAFWCNPISGHNTLYWYLQNLGQGPELLIRYENEEAVDDSQLPKDRFSAERLKGVDSTLKIQPAELGDSAVYLCASSLPRADTQYFGPGTRLTVL.

This sequence joins TRBV4-1 and TRBJ2-7, with D perhaps TRBD2 (6 bases). Per germline, CDR1 MGHRA and CDR2 YSYEKL. The length of the CDR3 is 16 residues. The V gene lost 4 bases and the J gene lost 3 bases, with 19 bases spanning the gap. CDR3 in amino acids: CASSREDLAHFYEQYF. As DNA, the CDR3 is TGCGCCAGCAGCCGCGAGGATCTAGCGCATTTCTACGAGCAGTACTTC.

The rearrangement links TRBV18 to TRBJ2-7, with TRBD1 matching over 8 bases. Germline V lookup: CDR1 KGHSH, CDR2 LQKENI. Trimming cost V 5 bases and J 1 base; bases outside gene matches: 7. The CDR3 covers 15 residues. The CDR3 nucleotides are TGTGCCAGCTCAACAGTGGACAGGGCATCCTACGAGCAGTACTTC. The encoded protein is CASSTVDRASYEQYF.

The chain has TRBV28 and TRBJ2-5, with D perhaps TRBD2 (7 bases). CDR3 length: 14 residues. V lost 2 bases to trimming and J lost 3 bases, with 10 bases between them. Germline loops: CDR1 MDHEN, CDR2 SYDVKM. The CDR3 region is CASSLGGAEETQYF. CDR3 nucleotide sequence: TGTGCCAGCAGTTTAGGGGGGGCTGAAGAGACCCAGTACTTC.

The chain has TRBV7-9 and TRBJ2-1; 11 nucleotides match TRBD2. The CDR3 sequence is 17 residues long. The V gene's germline CDR1 is SEHNR and CDR2 FQNEAQ (reference sequence). Germline trimming cut 5 bases from V and 0 bases from J; bases unmatched to any gene: 6. The CDR3: CASSPRLAGSSYNEQFF. The CDR3 DNA reads as TGTGCCAGCAGCCCTCGACTAGCGGGAAGCTCCTACAATGAGCAGTTCTTC.

The chain joins TRBV7-9 to TRBJ1-1; possibly TRBD1 for D (6 bases). The V gene lost 5 bases and the J gene lost 0 bases, with 16 bases spanning the gap. The CDR3 covers 16 residues. Germline V gene sequence: CDR1 SEHNR, CDR2 FQNEAQ (reference sequence). CDR3 bases: TGTGCCAGCAGCACCGACTCGGGACACTTGAACACTGAAGCTTTCTTT. Translating gives CASSTDSGHLNTEAFF.

Comments on this clone: Other nucleotide sequences in the sample specify the same CDR3. The genes are TRBV20-1 and TRBJ2-5; D ambiguous. The CDR3 runs 10 residues. V was cut by 3 bases and J by 5 bases, with 4 bases left in between. The germline V gene has CDR1 DFQATT and CDR2 SNEGSKA (reference sequence). In nucleotides, the CDR3 is TGCAGTGCTAGCATGGAGACCCAGTACTTC. Translating it yields CSASMETQYF.

The gene calls are TRBV9 and TRBJ2-7; TRBD2 matches at 7 bases. V trimming: 0 bases; J trimming: 0 bases; junction bases outside the gene matches: 3. CDR1 and CDR2 from the germline V gene are SGDLS and YYNGEE. The CDR3 consists of 15 residues. CDR3 amino acids: CASSVEAGFSYEQYF. The CDR3 DNA is TGTGCCAGCAGCGTAGAAGCGGGATTCTCCTACGAGCAGTACTTC.

This chain uses TRBV9 with TRBJ2-3, with 10 positions matching TRBD2. Germline assignment: CDR1 SGDLS and CDR2 YYNGEE. With V trimmed by 2 bases and J by 2 bases, 8 bases remained unmatched. The CDR3 has 17 amino acids. The DNA of the CDR3 is TGTGCCAGCAGCGTTGCAGCCACTAGCGGGATCACAGATACGCAGTATTTT. This encodes CASSVAATSGITDTQYF.

The CDR3 reads CASSLLAGGPSPNEQFF. The CDR3 bases are TGTGCCAGCAGCTTGTTAGCGGGAGGGCCTTCCCCCAATGAGCAGTTCTTC. The chain links TRBV7-3 to TRBJ2-1, with 11 bases lining up with TRBD2. V lost 3 bases to trimming and J lost 6 bases; unmatched junction nucleotides: 10. This CDR3 comprises 17 residues. CDR1 is SGHTA and CDR2 is FQGTGA in the germline V gene. Drawing the rest from reference TRBV7-3 and TRBJ2-1, the complete variable domain is GAGVSQTPSNKVTEKGKYVELRCDPISGHTALYWYRQSLGQGPEFLIYFQGTGAADDSGLPNDRFFAVRPEGSVSTLKIQRTERGDSAVYLCASSLLAGGPSPNEQFFGPGTRLTVL.

The chain has TRBV10-3 and TRBJ2-1, with TRBD2 identical over 7 bases. Germline trimming cut 0 bases from V and 5 bases from J; bases unmatched to any gene: 4. CDR1 and CDR2 (germline): ENHRY, SYGVKD. The CDR3 is 15 residues long. The chain's CDR3 is CAISESTSPHNEQFF. For the CDR3, the DNA is TGTGCCATCAGTGAGTCGACTAGCCCTCACAATGAGCAGTTCTTC.